Presented here are 2 T cell receptor beta chains from one specimen sequenced in a study of monozygotic twins with inflammatory bowel disease. TCRdb reprocessed the 5' RACE reads; each CDR3 protein has one entry and no DNA is given. This table lists roughly 150,000 distinct CDR3 sequences. The specimen sequenced was blood. Every receptor here comes from a human donor with ulcerative colitis or Crohn's disease, or a healthy co-twin of an affected twin (not recorded which).

The chain carries TRBV29-1 and TRBJ2-3; the D call of TRBD1 rests on TCRdb alone, since no DNA is present to check it. The CDR3 consists of 14 residues. Germline loops: CDR1 SQVTM, CDR2 ANQGSEA. CDR3 loop: CSGDGQEYTDTQYF.

This chain uses TRBV6-1 with TRBJ2-2; TCRdb's D call, TRBD1, is unchecked because there is no DNA. Germline V gives CDR1 MNHNS, CDR2 SASEGT. The CDR3 has 15 amino acids. CDR3 amino acids: CVSNPTAADTGELFF.